Listed below are T cell receptor beta chains from one sample, sequenced in a study of blood T cell repertoires in COVID-19. Using immunoSEQ multiplex PCR, the repertoire was profiled, and TCRdb retains in-frame clones only, with some absent. The data hold roughly 330,000 clones, with roughly 90% observed a single time. The specimen was peripheral blood. Receptor source: a man aged 18-30 years who had recovered from COVID-19. Both conserved end residues are part of each CDR3. The D gene is left open where the match is weak.

D gene	V gene	J gene	CDR3 length	CDR3 DNA	CDR3 protein
NA	TRBV4-1	TRBJ2-1	13	TGCGCCAGCAGCCAAGGACTAGTCGCTGAGCAGTTCTTC	CASSQGLVAEQFF
TRBD1	TRBV5-1	TRBJ2-1	14	TGCGCCAGCAGCTGGGGACAGGGGCGCGATGAGCAGTTCTTC	CASSWGQGRDEQFF
NA	TRBV7-9	TRBJ1-2	12	TGTGCCAGCAGCTTACCGGTCTATGGCTACACCTTC	CASSLPVYGYTF
TRBD1	TRBV15	TRBJ1-2	17	TGTGCCACCAGCAGAGATGGGGGGGACAGGGGTAACTATGGCTACACCTTC	CATSRDGGDRGNYGYTF
TRBD1	TRBV5-1	TRBJ1-1	15	TGCGCCAGCAGCCCCAACAGGGGGCCGGACACTGAAGCTTTCTTT	CASSPNRGPDTEAFF
NA	TRBV19	TRBJ2-7	15	TGTGCCAGTAGTACTTCTGACGGAGGGAGGTACGAGCAGTACTTC	CASSTSDGGRYEQYF
NA	TRBV18	TRBJ1-2	15	TGTGCCAGCTCACCAATTGTTGACAGTCTCTATGGCTACACCTTC	CASSPIVDSLYGYTF
TRBD1	TRBV2	TRBJ2-1	13	TGTGCCAGCAGGTCGGGACAGTACAATGAGCAGTTCTTC	CASRSGQYNEQFF
NA	TRBV7-6	TRBJ1-3	15	TGTGCCAGCAGCCCTGGTGTCGGTTCTGGAAACACCATATATTTT	CASSPGVGSGNTIYF
NA	TRBV18	TRBJ1-4	15	TGTGCCAGCTCACCACGACGGGGGGACGGTGAAAAACTGTTTTTT	CASSPRRGDGEKLFF
NA	TRBV2	TRBJ1-2	12	TGTGCCAGCTCCCCCGAGGACTATGGCTACACCTTC	CASSPEDYGYTF
TRBD1	TRBV30	TRBJ1-5	13	TGTGCCTGGGGCGACAGGGCGAGTCAGCCCCAGCATTTT	CAWGDRASQPQHF
NA	TRBV4-3	TRBJ2-5	13	TGCGCCAGCAGCCGCCTAAACGGGGAGACCCAGTACTTC	CASSRLNGETQYF